This is a list of T cell receptor beta chains from one sample in a study of CD8+ T cells in alopecia areata. The table came from immunoSEQ multiplex PCR; TCRdb's copy has only in-frame clones and leaves some out. The sample lists hundreds of thousands of clones, under 70% seen once, with approximately 1.2% in the top ten. Material: CD4+ T cells sorted from blood, obtained at week 0. Receptors originate from a human donor with alopecia areata. CDR3s include the opening cysteine and the closing phenylalanine or tryptophan. A D gene is named only where the DNA matches it firmly. Size values are once, few and many counts, or a class for expanded clones, and some rows have none.

>TRBJ2-1|.|TRBV19|.
TGTGCCACCCAACCAGATTACAATGAGCAGTTCTTC
CATQPDYNEQFF
>TRBJ1-2|TRBD1|TRBV29-1|.
TGCAGCGTTGGGACAGGAGCTAACTATGGCTACACCTTC
CSVGTGANYGYTF
>TRBJ2-4|.|TRBV25-1|.
TGTGCCAGCAGTACGACAGGAGTTAACATTCAGTACTTC
CASSTTGVNIQYF
>TRBJ1-5|.|TRBV18|.
TGTGCCAGCTCACCCGAAGACCGAGAGCCCCAGCATTTT
CASSPEDREPQHF
>TRBJ2-1|TRBD1|TRBV7-3|.
TGTGCCAGCAGCTTAACCGGCTGGGACAGGGTAGGAGAGCAGTTCTTC
CASSLTGWDRVGEQFF
>TRBJ2-2|TRBD1|TRBV29-1|few
TGCAGCGGCGGGACAGGGTACACCGGGGAGCTGTTTTTT
CSGGTGYTGELFF
>TRBJ2-3|TRBD1|TRBV5-1|.
TGCGCCAGCAGCTCGACAGGGGCCACAGATACGCAGTATTTT
CASSSTGATDTQYF
>TRBJ2-1|TRBD1|TRBV9|.
TGTGCCAGCAGCGTAGAAGGGACAGGGAGTGAGCAGTTCTTC
CASSVEGTGSEQFF
>TRBJ2-5|TRBD1|TRBV6-5|.
TGTGCCAGCAGTGGGGACAGGGAAGGGGAGACCCAGTACTTC
CASSGDREGETQYF
>TRBJ2-7|.|TRBV6-6|.
TGTGCCAGCAGTTCCACTGTTAGGACTTCCTACGAGCAGTACTTC
CASSSTVRTSYEQYF
>TRBJ1-2|.|TRBV7-2|.
TGTGCCAGCAGCCCAGCCTATGGCTACACCTTC
CASSPAYGYTF
>TRBJ2-1|.|TRBV5-1|few
TGCGCCAGCAGCCCGGCCCCGGGGCATGAGCAGTTCTTC
CASSPAPGHEQFF
>TRBJ2-5|.|TRBV7-2|.
TGTGCCAGCAGCTTAGTAATCGCCGGGGAGACCCAGTACTTC
CASSLVIAGETQYF
>TRBJ2-4|.|TRBV7-6|.
TGTGCCAGCAGGTCAGGACTAATCGGAGGGATTCAGTACTTC
CASRSGLIGGIQYF
>TRBJ2-3|.|TRBV30|.
TGTGCCTGGAGTGTACAAAGGCTGAATACGCAGTATTTT
CAWSVQRLNTQYF
>TRBJ2-3|.|TRBV29-1|few
TGCAGCGCTATGGACAGTTTCTCAGATACGCAGTATTTT
CSAMDSFSDTQYF
>TRBJ2-5|.|TRBV5-1|once
TGCGCCAGCAGCTTAACCTTACCGGGGCGAGAGACCCAGTACTTC
CASSLTLPGRETQYF
>TRBJ1-2|.|TRBV29-1|.
TGCAGCGTCGATCTAGGACGGAGAGCTAACTATGGCTACACCTTC
CSVDLGRRANYGYTF
>TRBJ2-1|.|TRBV9|.
TGTGCCAGCAGCGTAGGCTCTAGGAATGAGCAGTTCTTC
CASSVGSRNEQFF
>TRBJ2-1|TRBD2|TRBV5-1|few
TGCGCCAGCAGCCGCCGCCGGGGGACTAGCGGGGTGGGGTACAATGAGCAGTTCTTC
CASSRRRGTSGVGYNEQFF
>TRBJ1-5|.|TRBV7-2|.
TGTGCCAGCAGCTTAGCGAGCAATCAGCCCCAGCATTTT
CASSLASNQPQHF
>TRBJ1-2|.|TRBV13|.
TGTGCCAGCAGCCGGGACAACTATGGCTACACCTTC
CASSRDNYGYTF
>TRBJ2-2|.|TRBV30|.
TGTGCCTGGAGTGTTAATCCAGAGAACACCGGGGAGCTGTTTTTT
CAWSVNPENTGELFF
>TRBJ2-5|TRBD2|TRBV4-2|.
TGTGCCAGCAGCCAAGCGCTAGCGGGGGTGGTGGAGACCCAGTACTTC
CASSQALAGVVETQYF
>TRBJ1-6|.|TRBV7-3|.
TGTGCCAGCAGCCTAACCGGGACTATGAATTCACCCCTCCACTTT
CASSLTGTMNSPLHF
>TRBJ1-1|.|TRBV7-2|.
TGTGCCAGCAGCTTAGTAGCACCGGGCCCCGGCGAAGCTTTCTTT
CASSLVAPGPGEAFF
>TRBJ2-2|.|TRBV5-1|few
TGCGCCAGCAGCTTGAACACCGGGGAGCTGTTTTTT
CASSLNTGELFF
>TRBJ2-7|TRBD2|TRBV5-4|.
TGTGCCAGCAGCATACAAGCGGGGGACTACGAGCAGTACTTC
CASSIQAGDYEQYF
>TRBJ2-7|.|TRBV4-3|.
TGCGCCAGCAGCCAAGTGAGGGGACATCGGCAGTACTTC
CASSQVRGHRQYF
>TRBJ2-7|.|TRBV4-3|.
TGCGCCAGCAGCCAAGATTTAGGGGCCTGGTTCCGCGAGCAGTACTTC
CASSQDLGAWFREQYF
>TRBJ1-2|.|TRBV20-1|.
TGCAGTGCTAGAGCCCCGGGAGGCTACACCTTC
CSARAPGGYTF
>TRBJ2-5|.|TRBV9|few
TGTGCCAGCAGCGTAGAAGGCAGAATGTTGGAGACCCAGTACTTC
CASSVEGRMLETQYF
>TRBJ2-2|.|TRBV5-6|.
TGTGCCAGCAGCTTGAACACCGGGGAGCTGTTTTTT
CASSLNTGELFF
>TRBJ2-1|.|TRBV7-8|.
TGTGCCAGCAGCTTACGGGCAGGGGCCTCCTACAATGAGCAGTTCTTC
CASSLRAGASYNEQFF
>TRBJ2-5|.|TRBV30|.
TGTGCCTGGAGTCCGAGAGGAGAGACCCAGTACTTC
CAWSPRGETQYF
>TRBJ2-1|TRBD2|TRBV29-1|.
TGCAGCGTTGATCCTAGCGGAGGCTACAACGAGCAGTTCTTC
CSVDPSGGYNEQFF